A selection of T cell receptor beta chains follows, all from one sample in a study of T cells in Graves' hyperthyroidism and ophthalmopathy. From the multiplex PCR reads, TCRdb called clonotypes with MiXCR, one entry per CDR3 protein. The sample includes fewer than 500,000 distinct CDR3 sequences, roughly 14% seen only once; the top ten take around 14%. Sequencing was performed on blood. These receptor sequences come from a man younger than 35 with Graves' ophthalmopathy. Both conserved end residues are part of each CDR3.

v_gene	j_gene	CDR3aa
TRBV29-1	TRBJ1-4	CSVEGYGSEKLFF
TRBV27	TRBJ2-7	CASTVDYRYNEQYF
TRBV3-1	TRBJ2-7	CASSWESYEQYF
TRBV30	TRBJ1-5	CAWSAGTGGFRGNQPQHF
TRBV4-1	TRBJ1-2	CASSQLDPYYGYTF
TRBV12-3/TRBV12-4	TRBJ2-1	CASNLGPYNEQFF
TRBV7-9	TRBJ2-7	CASGRTGYEQYF
TRBV7-9	TRBJ2-7	CASSSGTGFGEQYF
TRBV7-2	TRBJ2-1	CASSLEGGGAYFF
TRBV19	TRBJ2-3	CASSIRGSGYTQYF
TRBV29-1	TRBJ2-4	CSVTDRLAKNIQYF
TRBV15	TRBJ2-7	CATSSPLEWDQYF
TRBV20-1	TRBJ2-7	CSARPAGLGYEQYF
TRBV27	TRBJ2-3	CASSLDIGSDTQYF
TRBV2	TRBJ1-6	CASTDIEGYNSPLHF
TRBV4-1	TRBJ1-3	CASSQDPKRRSSGNTIYF
TRBV12-3/TRBV12-4	TRBJ2-7	CASSLVPAANEQYF
TRBV7-8	TRBJ2-1	CASKRGDLYNEQFF
TRBV4-1	TRBJ2-2	CASSEISGTGELFF
TRBV3-1	TRBJ2-1	CASSQGARGPYNEQFF
TRBV19	TRBJ1-5	CASSSGQYSNQPQHF
TRBV12-3/TRBV12-4	TRBJ2-5	CASSLVGGGAQETQYF
TRBV6-2/TRBV6-3	TRBJ2-1	CASSHSGANNEQFF
TRBV18	TRBJ2-7	CASSADRVNAYEQYF
TRBV5-1	TRBJ2-2	CASTLTFGELFF
TRBV13	TRBJ2-1	CASSLGRSSYNEQFF
TRBV6-2/TRBV6-3	TRBJ2-7	CASSAPHGAYEQYF
TRBV20-1	TRBJ2-7	CSVLAYEQYF
TRBV24-1	TRBJ1-1	CATSEPGREAFF
TRBV6-2/TRBV6-3	TRBJ2-7	CASSSGTSAYEQYF
TRBV5-1	TRBJ1-2	CASRKTDRQHINYGYTF
TRBV5-1	TRBJ2-2	CASSLLRNTGELFF
TRBV6-1	TRBJ2-3	CASRRQGAKDTQYF
TRBV30	TRBJ1-2	CASPGQGGGYTF
TRBV6-1	TRBJ1-3	CASTSSGTAYAGSAIYF
TRBV5-1	TRBJ1-1	CASSTRGGGYMNTEAFF
TRBV11-2	TRBJ1-5	CASSLFGASNQPQHF
TRBV9	TRBJ1-1	CASSVKGGVEAFF
TRBV6-1	TRBJ2-5	CASSVRPGRETQYF
TRBV4-2	TRBJ2-7	CASSQADSALYEQYF
TRBV3-1	TRBJ2-3	CASSQGTSGKEDTQYF
TRBV18	TRBJ2-3	CASSPPPQGLSTDTQYF